The 5 T cell receptor beta chains listed next were all sequenced from one sample in a study of T-cell reconstitution after alpha-beta-depleted transplantation in children. Construction of the TCRbeta library involved unique molecular identifiers. TCRdb recomputed calls from the PCR reads with MiXCR, one row per CDR3 protein. The sample shows 90,000 to 150,000 distinct CDR3 sequences, roughly 24% of them seen only once. The starting material was PBMCs, mostly from graft donor cells, obtained 180 days after TCRalphabeta/CD19-depleted stem cell transplant. The source is a male patient between 2 and 15 years old who had a stem cell transplant for chronic granulomatous disease, so the T cells may come from the graft donor.

This clonotype has more than one count but fewer than ten. The V gene is TRBV20-1, the J gene TRBJ2-3; tentatively, D is TRBD1 (5 bases). This CDR3 is 12 amino acids long. Trimming removed 2 bases from V and 8 bases from J, with 11 bases in between. Germline CDR1 and CDR2: DFQATT and SNEGSKA (reference sequence). The CDR3 spells CSARKSQGTQYF. In nucleotides, the CDR3 is TGCAGTGCTAGAAAATCCCAGGGTACGCAGTATTTT.

This chain connects TRBV7-6 to TRBJ2-1; TRBD1 might be the D (5 bases). The CDR3 consists of 15 residues. Germline V gives CDR1 SGHVS, CDR2 FNYEAQ. Trimming took 1 base from V and 9 from J, leaving 16 bases between them. CDR3 sequence (DNA): TGTGCCAGCAGCTTAGGAGCAGGGCGGCATAGTGAGCAGTTCTTC. This gives the protein CASSLGAGRHSEQFF.

This clonotype was counted a single time. The V call is TRBV5-1, the J call TRBJ2-7; 7 nucleotides agree with TRBD1. The V segment lost 3 bases and the J segment 3 bases; nucleotides outside the gene matches: 12. Germline CDR1 SGHRS, CDR2 YFSETQ. This CDR3 comprises 16 residues. DNA for the CDR3: TGCGCCAGCAGCTCCCGGACAGGATCCCCTTACTACGAGCAGTACTTC. Translation gives CASSSRTGSPYYEQYF.

This clonotype has more than one count but fewer than ten. The chain employs TRBV5-6 and TRBJ2-5; the D is unclear. Looked up from germline, CDR1 is SGHDT and CDR2 is YYEEEE. The V gene lost 2 bases and the J gene lost 1 base, with 6 bases spanning the gap. The CDR3 consists of 13 residues. Here the CDR3 DNA reads TGTGCCAGCAGCTTAACTCTCCAAGAGACCCAGTACTTC. Amino acid sequence: CASSLTLQETQYF.

This clonotype is labeled hyperexpanded (1% or more). V is TRBV15 and J is TRBJ2-1; TRBD2 is a possible D gene (6 bases). This CDR3 spans 14 amino acids. Trimming pared 3 bases from V and 0 bases from J, leaving 6 bases between. The germline CDR1 and CDR2 sequences are LNHNV and YYDKDF (reference sequence). This CDR3 is CATSSGSSYNEQFF. Here the CDR3 DNA reads TGTGCCACCAGCAGCGGGAGCTCCTACAATGAGCAGTTCTTC.